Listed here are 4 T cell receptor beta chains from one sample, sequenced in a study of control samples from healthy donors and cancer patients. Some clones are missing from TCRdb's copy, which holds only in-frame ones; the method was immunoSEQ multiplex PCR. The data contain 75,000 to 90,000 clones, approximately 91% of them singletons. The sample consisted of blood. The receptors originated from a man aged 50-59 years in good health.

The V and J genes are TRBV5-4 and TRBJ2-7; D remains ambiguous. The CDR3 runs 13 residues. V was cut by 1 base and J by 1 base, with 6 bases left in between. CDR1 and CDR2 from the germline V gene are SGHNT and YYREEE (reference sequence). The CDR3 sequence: CASSLWRSYEQYF. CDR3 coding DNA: TGTGCCAGCAGCTTGTGGCGGTCCTACGAGCAGTACTTC.

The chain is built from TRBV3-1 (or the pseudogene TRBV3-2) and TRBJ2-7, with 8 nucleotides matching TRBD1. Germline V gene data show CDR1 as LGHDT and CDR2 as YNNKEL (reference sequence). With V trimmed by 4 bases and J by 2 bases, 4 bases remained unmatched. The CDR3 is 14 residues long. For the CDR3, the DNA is TGTGCCAGCAGCCTACTGACAGGGGCCTACGAGCAGTACTTC. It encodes CASSLLTGAYEQYF.

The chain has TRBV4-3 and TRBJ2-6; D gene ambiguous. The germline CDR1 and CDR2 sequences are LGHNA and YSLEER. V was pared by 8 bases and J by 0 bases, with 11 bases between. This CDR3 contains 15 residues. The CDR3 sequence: CASANVHSGANVLTF. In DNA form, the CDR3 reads TGCGCCAGCGCCAACGTCCACTCTGGGGCCAACGTCCTGACTTTC.

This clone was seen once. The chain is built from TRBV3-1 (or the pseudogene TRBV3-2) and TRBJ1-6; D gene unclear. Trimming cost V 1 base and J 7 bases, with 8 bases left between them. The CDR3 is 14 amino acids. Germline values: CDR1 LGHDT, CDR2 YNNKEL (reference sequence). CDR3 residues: CASSQGGGNSPLHF. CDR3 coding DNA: TGTGCCAGCAGCCAAGGCGGAGGAAATTCACCCCTCCACTTT.